The T cell receptor (beta chain) under discussion was sequenced for a study of OX40 agonist ivuxolimab in advanced cancers. At the level of the whole study: Ivuxolimab was an agonistic, fully human IgG2 monoclonal antibody directed against OX40 (CD134), a costimulatory receptor. In the dose-escalation cohort, nearly 85% of patients were male, and the mean age was approximately 60 years with a range of about 23 to 79. The monotherapy dose-escalation portion (N of about 52 patients) of the phase I ivuxolimab trial is reported in the paper. Of the roughly 54 dose-escalation patients, hepatocellular carcinoma was present in 19, melanoma in some 15, renal cell carcinoma in 9 and head and neck cancer in 9. Patients were allowed to have had prior anti-PD-1, anti-PD-L1 or anti-CTLA-4 therapy, and 40% of the dose-escalation patients had previously received checkpoint inhibitors. Three dose-escalation patients achieved partial responses, one with hepatocellular carcinoma and two with cutaneous melanoma. Peripheral TCRbeta sequencing was intended to test whether TCR sequence diversity was altered and clonal T-cell expansion was caused by ivuxolimab. Intravenous ivuxolimab was administered to patients every 2 weeks at six dose levels: 0.01, 0.1, 0.3, 1.5, 3 and 10 mg/kg.

Concerning this clone: Its target antigen remains unknown. It has no much larger one-base neighbor in the sample; base qualities were not kept.

Genomic DNA was extracted from sorted cells for sequencing of the TCRbeta CDR3 region. The immunoSEQ Assay was used to sequence the TCRbeta CDR3 regions. Imported from immuneACCESS, the table was reduced by TCRdb to in-frame sequences with V and J called. These copies leave out some clones; in studies compared against another copy, an unresolved V gene accounts for under half, and the cause of the remainder is not known. The sample has about 93,000 clones on record, 92% of them singletons. The leading ten clones occupy 0.5% to 0.65% of the sample. What the study reported, not specific to this receptor: After ivuxolimab, CD8+ T cells had more expanded clones than CD4+ T cells on average. Low levels of normalized T-cell clonal expansion were also seen in some nonresponding patients. Partial responders in the 0.1-3.0 mg/kg groups had among the lowest normalized peripheral clonal expansion, especially among CD8+ T cells. The antigen specificity of the clonally expanded peripheral T cells was not determined. At doses of 0.1 to 3.0 mg/kg, clonal expansion of both CD4+ and CD8+ blood T cells was observed from baseline to week 6.

Taken from cysteine to phenylalanine, the CDR3 has 16 residues. Just the 48-base CDR3 DNA is kept, in frame starting at base 1. V lost 5 bases and J lost 2 bases, and the count of bases not matched to a germline gene is 9. The germline V gene encodes CDR1 SGHTA and CDR2 FQGTGA. Patients with a history of autoimmune disease or receiving systemic immunosuppression were excluded from the trial. Peripheral blood for TCR sequencing was collected from all dose cohorts at baseline, on cycle 4 day 1, and on cycle 7 day 1. Samples were obtained from an open-label, multicenter, first-in-human phase I dose-escalation trial of ivuxolimab. Adults with locally advanced or metastatic melanoma, renal cell carcinoma, hepatocellular carcinoma or head and neck squamous cell carcinoma were enrolled in the trial. Before TCR sequencing, CD4+ T cells and CD8+ T cells from peripheral blood were sorted into separate populations.

The rearranged chain carries TRBV7-3 and TRBJ2-7, with TRBD2 identical over 10 junction bases. The source material was CD4+ or CD8+ T cells sorted from blood, sampled in a trial of the OX40 agonist ivuxolimab. The sequence derives from an adult with an advanced solid tumor such as melanoma, head and neck, liver or kidney cancer. The sequenced DNA is TGTGCCAGCAGCCCCGCCCCTAGCGGGGGTCCCTACGAGCAGTACTTC. It encodes CASSPAPSGGPYEQYF.